Below are 3 T cell receptor beta chains sequenced from a single sample in a study of Ad26.COV2.S vaccination and SARS-CoV-2 variants. Profiled with immunoSEQ multiplex PCR; TCRdb holds only in-frame clones, not every one. The sample comprises about 350,000 clones, about nine tenths of which are singletons, and around 6.4% rests with the top ten. The treatment here: some 19 received Ad26.COV2.S at low or high dose, single or two shots; roughly 5 received placebo; per-sample allocation not given. Sample collection was performed on day 63 after the first vaccine or placebo injection. Material: peripheral blood, obtained in a trial of Ad26.COV2.S vaccine versus placebo. These receptors all come from a person between 18 and 65 years old who received the Ad26.COV2.S COVID-19 vaccine or a placebo.

CDR3 bases: TGTGCCAGCAGCGCTTACGGGGGCATCGAGCCCCAGCATTTT. Its translation: CASSAYGGIEPQHF. The chain has TRBV7-6 and TRBJ1-5, with D perhaps matching TRBD1 (6 bases). CDR1 and CDR2 from the germline V gene are SGHVS and FNYEAQ. CDR3 length: 14 amino acids. With 5 bases removed from V and 8 bases from J, the gap between germline ends came to 16 bases. Full variable domain (remainder filled in from reference TRBV7-6 and TRBJ1-5): GAGVSQSPRYKVTKRGQDVALRCDPISGHVSLYWYRQALGQGPEFLTYFNYEAQQDKSGLPNDRFSAERPEGSISTLTIQRTEQRDSAMYRCASSAYGGIEPQHFGDGTRLSIL.

This chain links TRBV19 with TRBJ2-1; D is undetermined. Germline CDR1 and CDR2: LNHDA and SQIVND (reference sequence). The CDR3 spans 14 residues. V lost 5 bases, J lost 1 base, and 9 bases lay in between. DNA of the CDR3: TGTGCCAGTAGTTTACTGGGGTCCTACAATGAGCAGTTCTTC. This sequence encodes CASSLLGSYNEQFF.

Only a few counts were recorded for this clone. The chain carries TRBV2 and TRBJ1-6; D is possibly TRBD1 (5 bases). Germline loops: CDR1 SNHLY, CDR2 FYNNEI. The CDR3 spans 15 residues. V was shortened by 0 bases and J by 7 bases, with 10 bases between the two germline ends. CDR3 in amino acids: CASSEARGTNSPLHF. In nucleotides, the CDR3 is TGTGCCAGCAGTGAAGCAAGAGGGACCAATTCACCCCTCCACTTT.